Listed here is a single TCR beta chain. Its antigen remains unidentified. The assay was immunoSEQ multiplex PCR, and TCRdb's table has in-frame clones only and misses some. This sample has about 59,000 clones, with nearly 90% found just once. This record belongs to a study of T cell responses to AZD1222 COVID-19 vaccine. General study results and limits: Donor demographics were predominantly white British with a female majority; clonal diversity may be underestimated. Researchers took repertoire samples only after the peak T cell response had come. CD4 TCRs linked to vaccination spanned spike, dominating at 160-218 and 743-854. Increased Spike-specific TCR breadth and depth were observed after two AZD1222 doses.

Trimming removed 4 bases at V and 0 bases at J, with 14 bases between. The CDR3 length is 17 residues. CDR1 SGHRS and CDR2 YFSETQ come from the germline V gene. This clonotype originated in an adult who received the AZD1222 COVID-19 vaccine. The sample here was peripheral blood, taken 28 days after the second AZD1222 dose. The rearrangement links TRBV5-1 to TRBJ2-6; tentative D call: TRBD1 (6 bases). The CDR3 is CASSQTTGGSGANVLTF. The CDR3 nucleotides are TGCGCCAGCAGCCAGACGACAGGAGGCTCTGGGGCCAACGTCCTGACTTTC.